This T cell receptor beta chain stems from a study of tumor-infiltrating lymphocytes in primary liver carcinoma. Starting from approximately 500 ng of total RNA, TCR beta cDNA was produced with a primer in the constant region. Amplification in three nested multiplex PCR rounds with slightly modified ARM-PCR gave rise to TCR beta libraries. TRBV1-TRBV30 forward primers paired with a C-beta reverse primer drove the first two PCR rounds, 10 cycles each. TCRdb processed the multiplex PCR reads anew with MiXCR; each CDR3 protein has one entry. In the table there are 310,000 or so distinct CDR3 sequences, 50% to 75% of which are singletons. The CDR3 contains 16 residues. CDR1 and CDR2 (germline): MNHNS, SASEGT. Germline DNA was also extracted, and blood RNA derived from unsorted whole blood. On this clonotype: Without the conserved terminal phenylalanine or tryptophan, this CDR3 likely stems from a read error.

The clonotype originates from a woman aged 25-40 years with primary liver carcinoma and hepatitis B virus infection. The sample consisted of peripheral blood. The chain couples TRBV6-1 to TRBJ2-1; perhaps TRBD2 as D (7 bases). This CDR3 reads CTSREGGGRLYNEQFL. CDR3 nucleotides: TGTACCAGCAGGGAGGGAGGGGGTCGGTTATACAATGAGCAGTTCCTC.